Presented here are 10 T cell receptor beta chains from one specimen sequenced in a study of T cell repertoires in cytomegalovirus infection. Each CDR3 protein is one row after TCRdb ran MiXCR on the reads. The data contain 400,000 to 550,000 distinct CDR3 sequences, about 10% of them singletons. The sequencing input was PBMCs. The receptors shown here come from a human donor in good health (CMV status not recorded). Some clones in this sample may be carry-over from other donors' samples.

The J gene is TRBJ2-3, the V gene TRBV7-9; TRBD2 might be the D (6 bases). The CDR3 is 16 amino acids. Germline CDR1 SEHNR, CDR2 FQNEAQ (reference sequence). The V gene lost 4 bases and the J gene lost 0 bases, with 14 bases spanning the gap. As DNA, the CDR3 is TGTGCCAGCAGCTCGCCCAAACGGGGGAGCACAGATACGCAGTATTTT. Translating gives CASSSPKRGSTDTQYF.

This clonotype was recorded at least ten times. The DNA of the CDR3 is TGTGCCAGCAGCCAGTTGGGGAGAGATACGCAGTATTTT. Translated: CASSQLGRDTQYF. The V call is TRBV14, the J call TRBJ2-3; the D gene is possibly TRBD2 (5 bases). V gave up 3 bases and J gave up 5 bases, with 9 bases separating them. Germline V gives CDR1 SGHDN, CDR2 FVKESK. CDR3 length: 13 amino acids.

This clonotype occurred many times. This sequence joins TRBV6-1 and TRBJ1-1, with TRBD1 matching over 8 bases. The V gene's germline CDR1 is MNHNS and CDR2 SASEGT. V trimming: 6 bases; J trimming: 7 bases; junction bases outside the gene matches: 10. The CDR3 has 14 amino acids. This CDR3 is CASRFGQGGSEAFF. CDR3 coding DNA: TGTGCCAGCAGGTTCGGACAGGGCGGGAGTGAAGCTTTCTTT.

This clonotype was seen at least ten times. Sequence at one end of the junction differs from germline and may be a read error. This rearrangement joins TRBV5-1 to TRBJ1-5; D is uncertain. The CDR3 contains 13 residues. Germline V CDR1 and CDR2: SGHRS, YFSETQ. The CDR3 sequence is CASSPDGNQPQHF. The CDR3 DNA sequence: TGTGCCAGCAGCCCCGACGGGAATCAGCCCCAGCATTTT.

The rearrangement links TRBV12-5 to TRBJ1-6; TRBD1 matches at 7 bases. CDR1 and CDR2 from the germline V gene are LGHNT and FRNRAP. The CDR3 has 15 amino acids. V lost 6 bases to trimming and J lost 5 bases; unmatched junction nucleotides: 7. The CDR3 region is CASGSATGNNSPLHF. CDR3 DNA sequence: TGTGCTAGTGGCTCAGCGACAGGGAATAATTCACCCCTCCACTTT. Full variable domain (outside the CDR3, taken from reference TRBV12-5 and TRBJ1-6): DARVTQTPRHKVTEMGQEVTMRCQPILGHNTVFWYRQTMMQGLELLAYFRNRAPLDDSGMPKDRFSAEMPDATLATLKIQPSEPRDSAVYFCASGSATGNNSPLHFGNGTRLTVT.

This clonotype was detected many times. The V call is TRBV7-3, the J call TRBJ2-7, with D tentatively TRBD1 (5 bases). There are 14 residues in the CDR3. Deletions cut 2 bases from V and 3 bases from J, with 11 bases between. From germline, CDR1 is SGHTA and CDR2 FQGTGA. CDR3 sequence: CASSLGQGIYEQYF. The DNA of the CDR3 is TGTGCCAGCAGCTTAGGGCAGGGTATCTACGAGCAGTACTTC.

This clonotype was seen only a few times. This rearrangement joins TRBV12-3 or TRBV12-4 to TRBJ1-2; D is undetermined. CDR3 length: 12 amino acids. Trimming cost V 3 bases and J 5 bases, with 7 bases left between them. Here the CDR3 DNA reads TGTGCCAGCAGTTTTAGGCGTTATGGCTACACCTTC. Encoded protein: CASSFRRYGYTF.

This clonotype was counted at least ten times. This CDR3 reads CASKGGGRTSTDTQYF. The CDR3 nucleotides read TGTGCCAGCAAAGGAGGAGGGAGGACTAGCACAGATACGCAGTATTTT. The genes are TRBV2 and TRBJ2-3; a possible D gene is TRBD2 (6 bases). The CDR3 covers 16 residues. CDR1 is SNHLY, CDR2 FYNNEI, per germline. Trimming pared 7 bases from V and 0 bases from J, leaving 17 bases between.

Of note for this clonotype: Being one base from a much bigger clone, this may be a read error. The V and J genes are TRBV19 and TRBJ1-5; D gene unclear. CDR3 size: 13 residues. Germline V gene data show CDR1 as LNHDA and CDR2 as SQIVND (reference sequence). The ends were cut back, 3 bases at V and 9 bases at J, with 12 bases in the middle. Here the CDR3 DNA reads TGTGCCAGTAGTATCGGGGATTCGAGGCCCCAGCATTTT. The encoded protein is CASSIGDSRPQHF.

This clonotype turned up a few times. The CDR3, as DNA: TGTGCCAGCAGTTTAGCCCCAGCCACCGGGGAGCTGTTTTTT. It is translated as CASSLAPATGELFF. The chain combines TRBV12-3 or TRBV12-4 with TRBJ2-2; no reliable D call. V dropped 0 bases and J dropped 4 bases, with 6 bases sitting between them. The CDR3 contains 14 residues.